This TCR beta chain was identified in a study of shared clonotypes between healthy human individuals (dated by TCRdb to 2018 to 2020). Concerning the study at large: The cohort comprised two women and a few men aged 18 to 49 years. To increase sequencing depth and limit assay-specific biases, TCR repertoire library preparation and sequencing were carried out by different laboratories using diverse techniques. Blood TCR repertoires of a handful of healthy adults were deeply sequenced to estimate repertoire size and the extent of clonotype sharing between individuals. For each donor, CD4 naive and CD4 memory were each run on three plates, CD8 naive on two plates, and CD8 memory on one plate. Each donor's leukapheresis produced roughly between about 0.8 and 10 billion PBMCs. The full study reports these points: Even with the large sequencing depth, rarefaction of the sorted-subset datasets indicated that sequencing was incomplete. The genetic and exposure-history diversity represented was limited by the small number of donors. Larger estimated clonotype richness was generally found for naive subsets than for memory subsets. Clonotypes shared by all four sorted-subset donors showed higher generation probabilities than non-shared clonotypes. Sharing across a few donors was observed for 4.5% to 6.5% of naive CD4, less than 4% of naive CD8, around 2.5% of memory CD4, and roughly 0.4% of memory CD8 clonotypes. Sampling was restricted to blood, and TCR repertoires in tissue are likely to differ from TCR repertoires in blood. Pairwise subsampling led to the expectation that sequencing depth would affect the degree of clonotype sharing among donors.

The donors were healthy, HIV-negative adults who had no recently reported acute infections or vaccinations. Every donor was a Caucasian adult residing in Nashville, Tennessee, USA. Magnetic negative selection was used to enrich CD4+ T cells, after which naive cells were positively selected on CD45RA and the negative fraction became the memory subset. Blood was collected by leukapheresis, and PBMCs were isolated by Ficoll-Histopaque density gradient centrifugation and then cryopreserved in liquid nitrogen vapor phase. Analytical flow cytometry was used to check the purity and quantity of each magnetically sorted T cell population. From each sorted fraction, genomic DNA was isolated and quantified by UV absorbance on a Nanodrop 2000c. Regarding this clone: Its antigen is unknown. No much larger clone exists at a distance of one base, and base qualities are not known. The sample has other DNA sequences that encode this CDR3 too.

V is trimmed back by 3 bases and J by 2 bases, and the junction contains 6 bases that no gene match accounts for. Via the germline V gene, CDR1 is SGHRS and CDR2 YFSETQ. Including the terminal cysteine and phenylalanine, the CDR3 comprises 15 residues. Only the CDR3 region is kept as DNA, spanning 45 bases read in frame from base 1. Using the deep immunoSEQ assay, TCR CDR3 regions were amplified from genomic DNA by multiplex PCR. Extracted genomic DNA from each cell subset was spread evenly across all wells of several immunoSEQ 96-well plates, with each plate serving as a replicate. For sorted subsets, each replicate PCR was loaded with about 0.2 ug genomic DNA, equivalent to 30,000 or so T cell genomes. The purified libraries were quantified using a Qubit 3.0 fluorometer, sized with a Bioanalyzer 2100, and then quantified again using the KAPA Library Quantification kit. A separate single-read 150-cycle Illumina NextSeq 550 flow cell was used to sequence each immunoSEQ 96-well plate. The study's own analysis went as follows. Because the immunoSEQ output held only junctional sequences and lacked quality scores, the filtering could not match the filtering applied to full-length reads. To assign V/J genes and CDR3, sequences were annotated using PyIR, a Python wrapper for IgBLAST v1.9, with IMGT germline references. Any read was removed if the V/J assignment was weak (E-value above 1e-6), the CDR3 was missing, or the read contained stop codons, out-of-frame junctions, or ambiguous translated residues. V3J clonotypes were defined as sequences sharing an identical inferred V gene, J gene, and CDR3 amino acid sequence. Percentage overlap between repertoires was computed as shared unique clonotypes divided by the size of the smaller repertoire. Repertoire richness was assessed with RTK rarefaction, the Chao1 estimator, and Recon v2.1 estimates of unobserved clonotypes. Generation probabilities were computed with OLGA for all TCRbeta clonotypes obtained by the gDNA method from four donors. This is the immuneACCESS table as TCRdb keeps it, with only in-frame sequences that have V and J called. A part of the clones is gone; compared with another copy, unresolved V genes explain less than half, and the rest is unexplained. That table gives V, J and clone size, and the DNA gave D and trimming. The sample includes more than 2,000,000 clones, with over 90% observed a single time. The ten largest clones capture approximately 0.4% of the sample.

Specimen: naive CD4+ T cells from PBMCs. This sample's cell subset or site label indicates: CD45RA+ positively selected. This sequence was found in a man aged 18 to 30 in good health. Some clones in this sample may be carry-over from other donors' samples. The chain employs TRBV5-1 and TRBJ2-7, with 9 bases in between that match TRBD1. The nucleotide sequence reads TGCGCCAGCAGCTCAGCGGGACAGGGCCCCTACGAGCAGTACTTC. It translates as CASSSAGQGPYEQYF.